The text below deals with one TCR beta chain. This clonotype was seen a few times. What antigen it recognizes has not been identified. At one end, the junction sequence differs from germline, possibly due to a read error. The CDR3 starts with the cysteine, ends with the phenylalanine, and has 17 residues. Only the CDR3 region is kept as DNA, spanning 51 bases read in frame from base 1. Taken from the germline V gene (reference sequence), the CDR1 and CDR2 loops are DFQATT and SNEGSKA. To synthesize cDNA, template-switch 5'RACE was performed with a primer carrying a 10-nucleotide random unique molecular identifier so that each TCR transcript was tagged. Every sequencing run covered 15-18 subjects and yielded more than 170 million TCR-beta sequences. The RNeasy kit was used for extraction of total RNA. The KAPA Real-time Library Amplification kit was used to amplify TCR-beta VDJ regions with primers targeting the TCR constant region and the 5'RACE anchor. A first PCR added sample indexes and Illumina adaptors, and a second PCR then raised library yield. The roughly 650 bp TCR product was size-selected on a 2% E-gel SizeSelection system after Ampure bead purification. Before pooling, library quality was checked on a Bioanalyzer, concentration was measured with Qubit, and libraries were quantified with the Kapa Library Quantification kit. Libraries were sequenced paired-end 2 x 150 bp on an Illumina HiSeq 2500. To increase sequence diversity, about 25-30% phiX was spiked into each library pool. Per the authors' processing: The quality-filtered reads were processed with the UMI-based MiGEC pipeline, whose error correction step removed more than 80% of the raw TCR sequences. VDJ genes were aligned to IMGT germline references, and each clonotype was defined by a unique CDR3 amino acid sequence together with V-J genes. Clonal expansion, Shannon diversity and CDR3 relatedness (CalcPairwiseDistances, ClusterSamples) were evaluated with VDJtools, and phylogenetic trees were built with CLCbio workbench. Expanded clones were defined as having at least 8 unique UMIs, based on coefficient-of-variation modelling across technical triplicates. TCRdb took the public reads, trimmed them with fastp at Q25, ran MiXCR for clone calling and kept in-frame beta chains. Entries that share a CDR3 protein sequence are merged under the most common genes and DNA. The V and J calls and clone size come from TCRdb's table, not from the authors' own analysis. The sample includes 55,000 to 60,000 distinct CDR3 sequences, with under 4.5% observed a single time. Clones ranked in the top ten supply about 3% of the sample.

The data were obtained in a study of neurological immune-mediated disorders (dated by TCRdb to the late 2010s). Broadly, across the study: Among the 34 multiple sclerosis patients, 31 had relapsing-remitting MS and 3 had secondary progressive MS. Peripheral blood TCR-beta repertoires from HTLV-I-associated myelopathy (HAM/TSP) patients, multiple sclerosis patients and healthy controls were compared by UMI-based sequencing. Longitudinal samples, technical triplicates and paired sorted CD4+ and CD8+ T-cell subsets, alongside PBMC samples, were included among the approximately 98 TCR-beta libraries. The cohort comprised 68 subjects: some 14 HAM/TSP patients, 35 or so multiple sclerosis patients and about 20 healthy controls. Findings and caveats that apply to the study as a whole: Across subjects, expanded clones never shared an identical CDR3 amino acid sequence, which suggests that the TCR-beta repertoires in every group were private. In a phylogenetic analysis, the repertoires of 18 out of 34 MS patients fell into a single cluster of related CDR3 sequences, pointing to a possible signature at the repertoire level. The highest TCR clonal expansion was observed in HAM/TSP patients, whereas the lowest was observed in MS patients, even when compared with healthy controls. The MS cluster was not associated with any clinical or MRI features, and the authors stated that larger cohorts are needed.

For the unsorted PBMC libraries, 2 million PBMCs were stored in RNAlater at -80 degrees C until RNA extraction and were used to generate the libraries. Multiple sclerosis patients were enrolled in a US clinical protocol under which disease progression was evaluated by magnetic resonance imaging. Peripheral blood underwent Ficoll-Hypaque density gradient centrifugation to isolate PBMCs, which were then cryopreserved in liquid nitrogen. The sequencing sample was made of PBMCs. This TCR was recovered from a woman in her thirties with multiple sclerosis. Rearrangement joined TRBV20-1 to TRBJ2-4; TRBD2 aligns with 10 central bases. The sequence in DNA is TGCAGTGCTAGAGAGGTTGCTAGCGGGAGTACCAAAAAAATTCAGTACTTC. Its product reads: CSAREVASGSTKKIQYF.